Shown below are 19 T cell receptor beta chains from a single sample sequenced in a study of CXCR3-negative and CXCR3-positive naive CD8 T cells. The antigens for these receptors are not known. Via 5' RACE with UMI labels, TRB cDNA libraries were prepared. TCRdb re-analyzed the 5' RACE reads; it lists each CDR3 protein once, without DNA. The ten most abundant clones cover around 0.58% of a sample with about 94,000 distinct CDR3 sequences. Overall study findings and caveats: CXCR3-expressing naive cells carried TRB CDR3s more hydrophobic than those of CXCR3-negative naive cells.

Sequences were obtained from naive CXCR3+ CD8+ T cells from blood. Subset specified: CD45RO-CCR7+CD27+CD95- naive CD8+ T cells expressing CXCR3 (TNR3+). Every receptor here comes from a human donor in good health. Some clones in this sample may be carry-over from other donors' samples.

The rearrangement links TRBV6-2 or TRBV6-3 to TRBJ1-1; TCRdb indicates TRBD1, and absent DNA this call remains unverified. This CDR3 is built from 15 residues. The germline V gene encodes CDR1 MNHEY and CDR2 SVGEGT. CDR3 amino acids: CASRPTGTEVPEAFF.

V and J are TRBV14 and TRBJ2-1; TCRdb calls TRBD1, which cannot be checked without DNA. CDR1 is SGHDN and CDR2 is FVKESK in the germline V gene. The CDR3 is 15 amino acids. CDR3 region: CASSYGQGNYNEQFF. The whole variable domain, filled in from reference TRBV14 and TRBJ2-1, reads EAGVTQFPSHSVIEKGQTVTLRCDPISGHDNLYWYRRVMGKEIKFLLHFVKESKQDESGMPNNRFLAERTGGTYSTLKVQPAELEDSGVYFCASSYGQGNYNEQFFGPGTRLTVL.

The rearrangement joins TRBV7-9 to TRBJ2-7; as DNA is missing, the TRBD2 call by TCRdb cannot be tested. Germline loops: CDR1 SEHNR, CDR2 FQNEAQ (reference sequence). This CDR3 has 15 residues. CDR3 amino acids: CASSWDGSYLYEQYF. The full variable domain, rest sourced from reference TRBV7-9 and TRBJ2-7, is DTGVSQNPRHKITKRGQNVTFRCDPISEHNRLYWYRQTLGQGPEFLTYFQNEAQLEKSRLLSDRFSAERPKGSFSTLEIQRTEQGDSAMYLCASSWDGSYLYEQYFGPGTRLTVT.

V gene TRBV29-1 combines with J gene TRBJ2-7; with no DNA, the TCRdb D assignment of TRBD2 cannot be verified. From germline, CDR1 is SQVTM and CDR2 ANQGSEA. This CDR3 is built from 12 residues. The chain's CDR3 is CSVGGLSYEQYF.

V usage is TRBV7-8 and J usage is TRBJ2-5; lacking DNA, the TRBD2 call made by TCRdb goes unchecked. CDR1 is SGHVS, CDR2 FQNEAQ, per germline. This CDR3 is 16 amino acids long. The CDR3 sequence is CASSLGRRQGQETQYF.

The chain joins TRBV27 to TRBJ2-1; without DNA, the TCRdb call of TRBD2 cannot be checked. Germline assignment: CDR1 MNHEY and CDR2 SMNVEV (reference sequence). The CDR3 has 14 amino acids. CDR3 in amino acids: CASSQPRGGNEQFF.

This chain links TRBV3-1 with TRBJ1-2; the D gene TCRdb calls, TRBD1, cannot be checked with no DNA. The germline V gene has CDR1 LGHDT and CDR2 YNNKEL (reference sequence). The CDR3 runs 14 residues. This chain's CDR3 is CASSQTQGIRGYTF.

This chain joins TRBV7-9 and TRBJ2-7; the D gene TCRdb calls, TRBD1, cannot be checked with no DNA. Germline V gene lookup returns CDR1 SEHNR and CDR2 FQNEAQ (reference sequence). The CDR3 contains 13 residues. CDR3 residues: CASSSSGTAEQYF.

J is TRBJ1-2 and V is TRBV29-1; TCRdb names TRBD1, which stays unverified in the absence of DNA. The germline V gene has CDR1 SQVTM and CDR2 ANQGSEA. This CDR3 comprises 12 residues. The CDR3 sequence is CSAGSESYGYTF.

This chain links TRBV6-5 with TRBJ1-1. The CDR3 is made up of 13 amino acids. Germline CDR1 is MNHEY and CDR2 is SVGAGI. The CDR3 reads CASSYAVNTEAFF.

The chain is built from TRBV20-1 and TRBJ2-7. CDR3 length: 13 residues. Germline V gives CDR1 DFQATT, CDR2 SNEGSKA (reference sequence). The chain's CDR3 is CSARLTISYEQYF.

The CDR3 region is CASSPTGINEQFF. V is TRBV7-9 and J is TRBJ2-1; TCRdb's D call of TRBD1 is untestable without DNA. The CDR3 contains 13 residues. Germline values: CDR1 SEHNR, CDR2 FQNEAQ (reference sequence).

The chain recombines TRBV7-9 with TRBJ2-5; TCRdb outputs TRBD1, but without DNA this stays unchecked. The CDR3 extends over 12 amino acids. Germline V gene sequence: CDR1 SEHNR, CDR2 FQNEAQ (reference sequence). CDR3 sequence: CASSSTAGAQYF.

The chain has TRBV7-3 and TRBJ2-1; without DNA, the TCRdb call of TRBD2 cannot be checked. This CDR3 has 16 amino acids. Looked up from germline, CDR1 is SGHTA and CDR2 is FQGTGA. CDR3 in amino acids: CASSPTSGSSYNEQFF.

The chain's CDR3 is CSGWDPAGEKLFF. V gene TRBV29-1 combines with J gene TRBJ1-4; TCRdb proposes TRBD1, but this gene call is untestable without DNA. Germline CDR1 and CDR2: SQVTM and ANQGSEA. The CDR3 runs to 13 residues.

The J gene is TRBJ1-5, the V gene TRBV29-1; TCRdb picks TRBD1, but there is no DNA to check that call. The germline V gene encodes CDR1 SQVTM and CDR2 ANQGSEA. The CDR3 length is 13 residues. CDR3 protein: CSVDRGPNQPQHF.

The chain combines TRBV7-8 with TRBJ1-1. The germline CDR1 and CDR2 sequences are SGHVS and FQNEAQ. The CDR3 is 15 amino acids. The CDR3: CASSLLENGLTEAFF.

The chain carries TRBV6-1 and TRBJ2-2; the D call of TRBD1 rests on TCRdb alone, since no DNA is present to check it. Germline V gene data show CDR1 as MNHNS and CDR2 as SASEGT. This CDR3 contains 17 residues. The CDR3 is CASSDPSGQELTGELFF.

The gene calls are TRBV29-1 and TRBJ2-2; TCRdb outputs TRBD2, but without DNA this stays unchecked. Germline-derived CDR1 and CDR2 are SQVTM and ANQGSEA. CDR3 length equals 12 residues. The CDR3: CSATLATGELFF.